This T cell receptor beta chain was sequenced for a study of cytomegalovirus exposure and HLA in healthy donors. Study as a whole: Both the 120 or so validation repertoires and the roughly 700 first-cohort repertoires used the same platform, as reported by a later analysis.

In regard to this clone: Its matching antigen is unknown.

The table came from immunoSEQ multiplex PCR; TCRdb's copy has only in-frame clones and leaves some out. The sample lists around 300,000 clones, around 90% occurring once. V was cut by 4 bases and J by 5 bases, with 15 bases left in between. Germline V gene sequence: CDR1 SGHRS, CDR2 YFSETQ. The CDR3 consists of 14 residues. Regarding the study as a whole: Per published reports, the classifier diagnosed cytomegalovirus status with high specificity and sensitivity. The study labeled under 200 TCR beta chains cytomegalovirus-associated.

This chain connects TRBV5-1 to TRBJ1-1; D is possibly TRBD1 (5 bases). The sequence was collected from a man in his thirties or forties in good health and CMV-seronegative. The sequencing sample was made of PBMCs. The CDR3 DNA is TGCGCCAGCAGCATAGGTGGGGGAGGGACTGAAGCTTTCTTT. Its protein is CASSIGGGGTEAFF.